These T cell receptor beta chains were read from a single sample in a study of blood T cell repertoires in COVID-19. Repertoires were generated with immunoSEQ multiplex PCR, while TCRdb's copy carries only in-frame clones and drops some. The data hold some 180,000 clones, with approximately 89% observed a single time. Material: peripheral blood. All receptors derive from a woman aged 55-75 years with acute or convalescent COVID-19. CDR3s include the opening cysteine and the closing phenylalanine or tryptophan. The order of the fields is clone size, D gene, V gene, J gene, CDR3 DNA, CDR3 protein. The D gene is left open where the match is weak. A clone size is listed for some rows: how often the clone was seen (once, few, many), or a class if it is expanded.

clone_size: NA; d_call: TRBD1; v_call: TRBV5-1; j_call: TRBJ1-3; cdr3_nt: TGCGCCAGCAGCACAGGGGGCTATAGAAACACCATATATTTT; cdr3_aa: CASSTGGYRNTIYF
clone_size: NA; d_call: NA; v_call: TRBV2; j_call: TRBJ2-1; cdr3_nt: TGTGCCAGCAAGGAGTGGCCGCGGAGCAATGAGCAGTTCTTC; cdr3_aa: CASKEWPRSNEQFF
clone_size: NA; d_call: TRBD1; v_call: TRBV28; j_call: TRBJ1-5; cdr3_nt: TGTGCCAGCAGTTCCTCCGGACAGGGTAGAGGCCAGCCCCAGCATTTT; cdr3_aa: CASSSSGQGRGQPQHF
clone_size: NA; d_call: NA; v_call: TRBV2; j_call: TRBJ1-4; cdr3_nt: TGTGCCAGTAAGGGGCGGTTTAATGAAAAACTGTTTTTT; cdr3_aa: CASKGRFNEKLFF
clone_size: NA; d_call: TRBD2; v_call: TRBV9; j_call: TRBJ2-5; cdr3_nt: TGTGCCAGCAGCGTTTCGGGACTAGAGACAGAGACCCAGTACTTC; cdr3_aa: CASSVSGLETETQYF
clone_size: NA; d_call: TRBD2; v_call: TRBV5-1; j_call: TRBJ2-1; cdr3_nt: TGCGCCAGCAGCTTTTGGACTAGCGGGGCGAACAATGAGCAGTTCTTC; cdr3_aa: CASSFWTSGANNEQFF
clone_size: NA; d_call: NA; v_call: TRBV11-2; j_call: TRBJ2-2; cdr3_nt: TGTGCCAGCAGCTTAGACCATTCAGGGGAGCTGTTTTTT; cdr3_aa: CASSLDHSGELFF
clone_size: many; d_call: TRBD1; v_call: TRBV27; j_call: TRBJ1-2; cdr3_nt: TGTGCCAGCAGTTTTTCGACAGGGAACTATGGCTACACCTTC; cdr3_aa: CASSFSTGNYGYTF
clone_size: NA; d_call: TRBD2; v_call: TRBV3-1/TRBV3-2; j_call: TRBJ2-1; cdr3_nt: TGTGCCAGCAGCCCGGGACTACCTACGGGCAGTAATGAGCAGTTCTTC; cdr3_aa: CASSPGLPTGSNEQFF
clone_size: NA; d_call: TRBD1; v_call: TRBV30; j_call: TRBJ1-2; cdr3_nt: TGTGCCTGGAGTGCGGACAGGGCGGAATATGGCTACACCTTC; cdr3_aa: CAWSADRAEYGYTF
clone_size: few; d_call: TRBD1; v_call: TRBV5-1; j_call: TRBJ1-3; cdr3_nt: TGCGCCAGCAGCACCCGGTCAGGGGGGCCTGGAAACACCATATATTTT; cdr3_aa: CASSTRSGGPGNTIYF
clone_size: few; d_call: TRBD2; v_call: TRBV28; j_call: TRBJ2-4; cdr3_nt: TGTGCCAGCAGTTTCCTTCGGGCTAGCGGGGCCAAAAACATTCAGTACTTC; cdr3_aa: CASSFLRASGAKNIQYF
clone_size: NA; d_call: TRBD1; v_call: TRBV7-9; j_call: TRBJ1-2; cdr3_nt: TGTGCCAGCAGCTCCACCGTTTTGGGACAGGGTACCTATGGCTACACCTTC; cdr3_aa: CASSSTVLGQGTYGYTF